This T cell receptor beta chain was profiled in a study of T cell responses to AZD1222 COVID-19 vaccine (dated by TCRdb to the early 2020s). Regarding the complete study: TCR sequencing covered 233 trial participants: 207 given two doses of AZD1222 and 26 given two doses of MenACWY control vaccine. Trial participants were enrolled by age into 18-55, 56-69 and 70-plus year subgroups, with roughly 150, 30 and 60 TCR-sequenced participants respectively. What the work shows at the level of the full study, not this receptor alone: The 56-69-year group was small, and its depth increase did not reach significance, likely because of low power. Nearly half of unique spike-specific TCRs reportedly recognized epitopes outside regions mutated in the B.1.351 and B.1.1.7 variants. Because no samples from the day 14 peak response were available, repertoires could be characterized only after the peak T cell response. Spike-specific TCR breadth and depth rose significantly after two AZD1222 doses compared with day 0 and with MenACWY recipients. The vaccine-associated CD4 TCRs covered the entire spike protein, and the dominant responses fell in regions 160-218 and 743-854. Participants were mostly white British, with more females than males. The authors suggested clonal diversity may have been underestimated. Conclusions about previously exposed vaccinees are limited, since just 5 or 6 AZD1222 recipients were seropositive for SARS-CoV-2 at baseline.

V was cut back by 2 bases and J by 1 base, leaving a gap of 13 bases between them. The CDR3 holds 15 amino acids from the cysteine to the phenylalanine. The CDR3 DNA has 45 bases and is translated from base 1. The germline V gene provides CDR1 SGHRS and CDR2 YFSETQ. Remarks on this clone: Its antigen is currently not known. Base qualities are not provided; no much larger clone lies one nucleotide away.

What the time point label conveys for this sample: about 28 days (+/-7) after the second vaccine dose. Because spike-specific TCR depth and breadth did not differ between the two schedules, AZD1222 recipients who got a second dose at roughly 4 weeks were pooled with those who got a second dose at roughly 12 weeks. Vaccinee samples came from UK trials COV001 and COV002, including a single-blind randomized controlled phase 2/3 trial of AZD1222 (ChAdOx1 nCoV-19) in healthy adults. For TCRbeta chain sequencing, PBMC samples from trial participants were taken at day 0 and at day 28 after the second dose. The CDR3 regions of human TCRbeta chains were subjected to immunosequencing. Concerning the study's data processing: Repertoire TCRs were matched against a reference library of SARS-CoV-2-specific TCRs generated with the MIRA antigen-specificity platform. Breadth was defined as the fraction of unique TCRs that were SARS-CoV-2-associated. Depth was defined as the fraction of total T cells that were SARS-CoV-2-associated. Using the MIRA data, each spike-specific TCR was mapped to the spike region that the TCR reacts to and placed in a CD4 or CD8 class. Log10-transformed breadth and depth values were compared by one-way ANOVA with Sidak's multiple comparisons tests. Imported from immuneACCESS, the table was reduced by TCRdb to in-frame sequences with V and J called. These copies leave out some clones; in studies compared against another copy, an unresolved V gene accounts for under half, and the cause of the remainder is not known. V and J calls and clone size are given by that table; D and trimming were obtained from the DNA. This sample gives roughly 100,000 clones in total; around nine tenths of them show up just once. Jointly, the top ten make up 2% to 2.5% of the sample.

Specimen: peripheral blood, collected 28 days after the second AZD1222 dose. This TCR was sampled from an adult who received the AZD1222 COVID-19 vaccine. The rearrangement combines TRBV5-1 with TRBJ2-7; the D gene is perhaps TRBD2, from 6 matching bases. The CDR3 corresponds to CASSFLGGGSYEQYF. The nucleotide sequence is TGCGCCAGCAGCTTCCTCGGGGGAGGATCCTACGAGCAGTACTTC.